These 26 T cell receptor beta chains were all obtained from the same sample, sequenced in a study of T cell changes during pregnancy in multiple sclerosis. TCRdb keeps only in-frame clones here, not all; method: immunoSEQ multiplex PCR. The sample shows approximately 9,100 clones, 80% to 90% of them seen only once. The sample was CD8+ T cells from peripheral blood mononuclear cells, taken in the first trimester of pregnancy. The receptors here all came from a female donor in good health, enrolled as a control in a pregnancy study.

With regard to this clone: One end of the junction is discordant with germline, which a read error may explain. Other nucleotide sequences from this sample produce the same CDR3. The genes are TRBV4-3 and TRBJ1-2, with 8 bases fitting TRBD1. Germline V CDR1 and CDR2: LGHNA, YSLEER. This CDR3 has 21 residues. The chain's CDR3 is CASSQDLPLRTGRIPHYGYTF. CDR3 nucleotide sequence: TGCGCTAGCAGCCAAGATCTACCACTACGGACAGGGCGGATTCCTCACTATGGCTACACCTTC.

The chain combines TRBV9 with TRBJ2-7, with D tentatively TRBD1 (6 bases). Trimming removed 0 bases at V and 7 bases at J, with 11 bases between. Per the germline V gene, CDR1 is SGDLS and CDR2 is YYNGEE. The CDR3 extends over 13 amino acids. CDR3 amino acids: CASSVGHTGEQYF. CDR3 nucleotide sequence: TGTGCCAGCAGCGTAGGACATACAGGGGAGCAGTACTTC.

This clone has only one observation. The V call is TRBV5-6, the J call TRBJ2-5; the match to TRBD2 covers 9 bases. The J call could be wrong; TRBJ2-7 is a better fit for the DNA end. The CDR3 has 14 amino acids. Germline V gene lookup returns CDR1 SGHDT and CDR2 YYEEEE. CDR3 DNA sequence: TGTGCCAGCAGCTCGGGACTAGCTGTAACCGAGCAGTACTTC. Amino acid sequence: CASSSGLAVTEQYF.

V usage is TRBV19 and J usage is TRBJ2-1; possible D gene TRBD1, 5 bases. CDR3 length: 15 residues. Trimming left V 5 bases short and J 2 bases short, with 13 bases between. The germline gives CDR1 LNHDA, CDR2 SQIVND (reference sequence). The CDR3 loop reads CASSARVWAYNEQFF. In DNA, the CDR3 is TGTGCCAGTAGTGCCAGGGTTTGGGCCTACAATGAGCAGTTCTTC.

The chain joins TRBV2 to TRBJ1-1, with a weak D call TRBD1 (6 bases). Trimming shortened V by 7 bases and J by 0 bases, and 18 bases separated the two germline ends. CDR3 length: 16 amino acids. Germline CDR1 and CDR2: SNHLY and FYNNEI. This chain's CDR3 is CASIGQPLTLNTEAFF. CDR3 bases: TGTGCCAGCATCGGACAGCCCCTTACCCTGAACACTGAAGCTTTCTTT.

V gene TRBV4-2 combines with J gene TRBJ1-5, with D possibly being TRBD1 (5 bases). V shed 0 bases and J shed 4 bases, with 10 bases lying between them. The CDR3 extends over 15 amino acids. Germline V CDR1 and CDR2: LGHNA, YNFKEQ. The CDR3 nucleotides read TGTGCCAGCAGCCAAGAGGGAACAGGTAATCAGCCCCAGCATTTT. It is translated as CASSQEGTGNQPQHF.

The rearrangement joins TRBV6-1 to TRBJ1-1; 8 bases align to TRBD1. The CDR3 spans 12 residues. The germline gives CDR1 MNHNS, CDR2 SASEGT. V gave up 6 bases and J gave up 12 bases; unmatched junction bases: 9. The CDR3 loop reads CASSGTDREPFF. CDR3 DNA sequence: TGTGCCAGCAGCGGAACGGACAGGGAACCTTTCTTT.

In DNA form, the CDR3 reads TGTGCCAGCAGCTCTCTATGGGCCACCGGGGAGCTGTTTTTT. As protein: CASSSLWATGELFF. This chain connects TRBV7-2 to TRBJ2-2; no firm D call. Germline CDR1 reads SGHTA; CDR2 reads FQGNSA. Trimming cost V 4 bases and J 4 bases, with 10 bases left between them. This CDR3 has 14 amino acids.

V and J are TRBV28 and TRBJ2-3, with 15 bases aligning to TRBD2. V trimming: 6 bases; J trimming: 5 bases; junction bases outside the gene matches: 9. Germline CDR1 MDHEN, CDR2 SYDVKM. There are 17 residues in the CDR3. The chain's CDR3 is CASSPGLAGGPGDTQYF. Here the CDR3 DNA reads TGTGCCAGCAGCCCTGGACTAGCGGGAGGGCCTGGAGATACGCAGTATTTT. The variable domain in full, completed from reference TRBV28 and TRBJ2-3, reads DVKVTQSSRYLVKRTGEKVFLECVQDMDHENMFWYRQDPGLGLRLIYFSYDVKMKEKGDIPEGYSVSREKKERFSLILESASTNQTSMYLCASSPGLAGGPGDTQYFGPGTRLTVL.

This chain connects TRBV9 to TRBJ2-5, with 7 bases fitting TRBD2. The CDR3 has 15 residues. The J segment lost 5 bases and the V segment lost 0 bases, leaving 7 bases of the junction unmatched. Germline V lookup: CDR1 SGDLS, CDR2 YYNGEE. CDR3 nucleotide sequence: TGTGCCAGCAGCGTAGGATTGGCGGGAGTTGAGACCCAGTACTTC. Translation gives CASSVGLAGVETQYF.

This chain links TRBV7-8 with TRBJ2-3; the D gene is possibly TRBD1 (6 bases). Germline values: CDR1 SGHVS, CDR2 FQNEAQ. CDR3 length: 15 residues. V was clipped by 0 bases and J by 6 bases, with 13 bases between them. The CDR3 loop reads CASSLAGWGPDTQYF. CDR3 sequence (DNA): TGTGCCAGCAGCTTAGCGGGGTGGGGGCCGGATACGCAGTATTTT. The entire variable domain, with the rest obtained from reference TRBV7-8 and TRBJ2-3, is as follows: GAGVSQSPRYKVAKRGQDVALRCDPISGHVSLFWYQQALGQGPEFLTYFQNEAQLDKSGLPSDRFFAERPEGSVSTLKIQRTQQEDSAVYLCASSLAGWGPDTQYFGPGTRLTVL.

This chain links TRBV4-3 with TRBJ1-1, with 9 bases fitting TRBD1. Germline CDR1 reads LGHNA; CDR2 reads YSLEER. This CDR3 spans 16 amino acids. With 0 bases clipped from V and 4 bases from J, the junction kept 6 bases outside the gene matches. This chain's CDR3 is CASSQEWGTGSTEAFF. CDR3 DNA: TGCGCCAGCAGCCAAGAGTGGGGGACAGGGTCCACTGAAGCTTTCTTT.

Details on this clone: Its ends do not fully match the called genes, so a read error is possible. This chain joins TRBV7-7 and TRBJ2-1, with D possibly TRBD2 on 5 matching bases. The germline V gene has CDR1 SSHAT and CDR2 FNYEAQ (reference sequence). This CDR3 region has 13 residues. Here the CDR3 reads CASSLALEAEQFF. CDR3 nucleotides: TGTGCTAGCAGCTTAGCGCTAGAGGCTGAGCAGTTCTTC.

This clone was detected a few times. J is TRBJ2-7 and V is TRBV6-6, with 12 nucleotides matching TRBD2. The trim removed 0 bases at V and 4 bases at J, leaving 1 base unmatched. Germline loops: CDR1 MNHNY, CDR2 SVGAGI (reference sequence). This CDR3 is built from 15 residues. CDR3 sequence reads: CASSYSTSGGYEQYF. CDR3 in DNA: TGTGCCAGCAGTTACTCGACTAGCGGGGGTTACGAGCAGTACTTC.

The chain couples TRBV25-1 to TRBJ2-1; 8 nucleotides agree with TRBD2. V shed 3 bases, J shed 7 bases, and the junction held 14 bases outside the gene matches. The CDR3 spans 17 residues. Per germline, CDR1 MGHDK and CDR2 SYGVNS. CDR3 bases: TGTGCCAGCAGTGATTTTTCGGGACTAGAGTCTTGGAATGAGCAGTTCTTC. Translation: CASSDFSGLESWNEQFF.

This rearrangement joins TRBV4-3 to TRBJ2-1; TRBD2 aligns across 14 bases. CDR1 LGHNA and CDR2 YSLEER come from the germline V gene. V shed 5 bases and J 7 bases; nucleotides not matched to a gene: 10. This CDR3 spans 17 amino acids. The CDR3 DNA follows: TGCGCCAGCAGCGAAAGGGTGGGACTAGCGGGAGTAAATGAGCAGTTCTTC. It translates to CASSERVGLAGVNEQFF.

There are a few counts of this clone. The CDR3 sequence: CASSEGGGAADTQYF. CDR3 in DNA: TGTGCCAGCAGTGAAGGCGGGGGGGCGGCAGATACGCAGTATTTT. The chain is built from TRBV6-4 and TRBJ2-3; 9 bases are shared with TRBD2. With V trimmed by 3 bases and J by 4 bases, 5 bases remained unmatched. This CDR3 comprises 15 residues. The V gene's germline CDR1 is MRHNA and CDR2 SNTAGT.

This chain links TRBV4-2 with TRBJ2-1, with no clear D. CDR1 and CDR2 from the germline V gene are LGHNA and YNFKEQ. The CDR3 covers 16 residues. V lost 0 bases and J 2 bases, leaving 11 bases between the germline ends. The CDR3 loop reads CASSQDGLGAYNEQFF. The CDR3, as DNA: TGTGCCAGCAGCCAAGACGGCCTTGGAGCCTACAATGAGCAGTTCTTC.

The CDR3, as DNA: TGTGCCTGGAGTGTATCCATGGAGTACAATGAGCAGTTCTTC. Residues: CAWSVSMEYNEQFF. The chain couples TRBV30 to TRBJ2-1; D remains ambiguous. Germline CDR1 GTSNPN, CDR2 SVGIG (reference sequence). The CDR3 sequence is 14 residues long. The V gene lost 0 bases and the J gene lost 4 bases, with 10 bases spanning the gap.

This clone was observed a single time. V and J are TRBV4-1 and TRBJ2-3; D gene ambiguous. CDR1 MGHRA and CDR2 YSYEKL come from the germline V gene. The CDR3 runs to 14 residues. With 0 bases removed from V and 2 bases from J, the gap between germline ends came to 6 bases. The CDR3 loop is CASSQEYFTDTQYF. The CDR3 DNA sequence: TGCGCCAGCAGCCAAGAATACTTCACAGATACGCAGTATTTT.

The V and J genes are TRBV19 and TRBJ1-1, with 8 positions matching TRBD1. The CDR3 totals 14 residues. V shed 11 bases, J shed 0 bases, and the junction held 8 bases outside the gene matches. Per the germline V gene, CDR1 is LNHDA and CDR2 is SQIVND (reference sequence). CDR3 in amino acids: CAAVDRGMNTEAFF. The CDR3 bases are TGTGCCGCCGTAGACAGGGGTATGAACACTGAAGCTTTCTTT.

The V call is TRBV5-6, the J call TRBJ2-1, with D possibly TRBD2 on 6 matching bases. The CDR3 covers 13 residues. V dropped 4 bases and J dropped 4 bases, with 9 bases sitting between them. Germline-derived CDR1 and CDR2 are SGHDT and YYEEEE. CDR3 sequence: CASSPGLYNEQFF. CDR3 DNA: TGTGCCAGCAGCCCCGGACTATACAATGAGCAGTTCTTC. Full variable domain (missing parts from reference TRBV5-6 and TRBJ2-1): DAGVTQSPTHLIKTRGQQVTLRCSPKSGHDTVSWYQQALGQGPQFIFQYYEEEERQRGNFPDRFSGHQFPNYSSELNVNALLLGDSALYLCASSPGLYNEQFFGPGTRLTVL.

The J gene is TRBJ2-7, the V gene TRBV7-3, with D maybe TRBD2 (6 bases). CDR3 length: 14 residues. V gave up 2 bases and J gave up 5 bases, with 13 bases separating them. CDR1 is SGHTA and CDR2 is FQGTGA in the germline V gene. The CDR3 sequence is CASSLYGGINEQYF. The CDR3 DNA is TGTGCCAGCAGCTTATACGGCGGGATAAACGAGCAGTACTTC.

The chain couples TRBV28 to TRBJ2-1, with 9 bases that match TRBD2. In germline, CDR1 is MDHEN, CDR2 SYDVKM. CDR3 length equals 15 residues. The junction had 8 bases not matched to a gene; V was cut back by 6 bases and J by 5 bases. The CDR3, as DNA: TGTGCCAGCAGCCATACTAGCGGGTTTGACAATGAGCAGTTCTTC. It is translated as CASSHTSGFDNEQFF.

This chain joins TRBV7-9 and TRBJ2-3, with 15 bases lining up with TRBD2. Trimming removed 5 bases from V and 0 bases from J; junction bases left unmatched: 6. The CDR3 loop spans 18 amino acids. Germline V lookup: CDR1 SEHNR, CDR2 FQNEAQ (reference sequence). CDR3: CASSLLGTSGGSTDTQYF. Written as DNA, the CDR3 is TGTGCCAGCAGCCTGTTGGGGACTAGCGGGGGGAGCACAGATACGCAGTATTTT.

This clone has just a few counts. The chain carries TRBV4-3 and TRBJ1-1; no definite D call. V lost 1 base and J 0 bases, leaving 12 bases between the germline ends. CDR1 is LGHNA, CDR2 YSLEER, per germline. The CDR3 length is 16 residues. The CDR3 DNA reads TGCGCCAGCAGCCAAGTCCTCCGGGAGGTGAACACTGAAGCTTTCTTT. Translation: CASSQVLREVNTEAFF.